Given below is one TCR beta chain in context. Its antigen is still unknown. This sample stems from a study of T cells expressing NK-cell markers. As for the study in general: Researchers got TCR beta repertoires out of sorted CD3+CD56+NKG2C+, CD3+CD56+NKG2C- and CD3+CD56-NKG2C+ T cells. The eight sequenced donors comprised seven who were HCMV-seropositive and one who was seronegative. General study results and limits: These clonotypes, the leaders elsewhere, also led the CD3+CD56-NKG2C+ fraction in a handful of donors.

With UMIs, 5'RACE template switching was used to make TCR beta cDNA. TCRdb reprocessed the 5' RACE reads and stores each CDR3 protein as one record, lacking DNA. This table lists 20,000 to 25,000 distinct CDR3 sequences. The CDR3 is made up of 14 amino acids. CDR1 MDHEN and CDR2 SYDVKM come from the germline V gene. This rearrangement joins TRBV28 to TRBJ2-2; TCRdb outputs TRBD2, but without DNA this stays unchecked. Sequencing was performed on blood T cells: a sorted CD56 or NKG2C T cell subset, CD4+ or CD8+ T cells, or bulk PBMC T cells (not recorded which). The receptor comes from a man between 18 and 69 years old in good health. CDR3 amino acids: CASRGQRDTGELFF.